A single sample is the source of the 18 T cell receptor beta chains below, sequenced in a study of PD-1 blockade in classical Hodgkin lymphoma. Documented time point: newly diagnosed, previously untreated cHL patient sample. Purification of CD4+ T cells from thawed PBMCs was performed via magnetic negative selection. The assay was immunoSEQ multiplex PCR, and TCRdb's table has in-frame clones only and misses some. The profile shows just under 20,000 clones, roughly four fifths of them singletons. The sample taken for sequencing was CD4+ T cells from blood. These receptors were obtained from a human donor with classical Hodgkin lymphoma.

The gene calls are TRBV28 and TRBJ2-7, with D possibly being TRBD2 (7 bases). V was pared by 3 bases and J by 6 bases, with 18 bases between. The CDR3 sequence is 15 residues long. The germline V gene has CDR1 MDHEN and CDR2 SYDVKM. CDR3 in amino acids: CASSFLGGAGSEQYF. CDR3 bases: TGTGCCAGCAGTTTTTTAGGGGGGGCAGGGAGCGAGCAGTACTTC. Full variable domain (remainder filled in from reference TRBV28 and TRBJ2-7): DVKVTQSSRYLVKRTGEKVFLECVQDMDHENMFWYRQDPGLGLRLIYFSYDVKMKEKGDIPEGYSVSREKKERFSLILESASTNQTSMYLCASSFLGGAGSEQYFGPGTRLTVT.

The V gene is TRBV28, the J gene TRBJ2-1, with 9 bases fitting TRBD2. J was trimmed by 2 bases and V by 3 bases; bases with no gene match: 8. Germline loops: CDR1 MDHEN, CDR2 SYDVKM. This CDR3 is built from 17 residues. Here the CDR3 reads CASSFQLAGGPYNEQFF. The DNA of the CDR3 is TGTGCCAGCAGTTTTCAGTTGGCGGGAGGGCCCTACAATGAGCAGTTCTTC.

The rearrangement joins TRBV29-1 to TRBJ1-4, with D unresolved. Germline V lookup: CDR1 SQVTM, CDR2 ANQGSEA. This CDR3 is 11 amino acids long. Trimming left V 5 bases short and J 8 bases short, with 9 bases between. In DNA form, the CDR3 reads TGCAGCGTTTCTTATGGAGAAAAACTGTTTTTT. Protein sequence: CSVSYGEKLFF.

This chain uses TRBV19 with TRBJ2-1, with TRBD2 identical over 10 bases. The CDR3 spans 16 residues. Germline-derived CDR1 and CDR2 are LNHDA and SQIVND (reference sequence). Germline trimming cut 1 base from V and 5 bases from J; bases unmatched to any gene: 5. CDR3 nucleotides: TGTGCCAGTAGTATAGGGAGGACTAGCGGTGACAATGAGCAGTTCTTC. This codes for CASSIGRTSGDNEQFF.

This chain uses TRBV5-6 with TRBJ2-3; D might be TRBD1 or TRBD2, each matching 5 bases. The CDR3 loop spans 15 amino acids. CDR1 is SGHDT, CDR2 YYEEEE, per germline. Trimming shortened V by 5 bases and J by 0 bases, and 13 bases separated the two germline ends. CDR3 nucleotide sequence: TGTGCCAGCAGGACGCAGGGACCTAGCACAGATACGCAGTATTTT. Encoded protein: CASRTQGPSTDTQYF.

The J gene is TRBJ2-5, the V gene TRBV15; 7 bases align to TRBD1. V was pared by 1 base and J by 2 bases, with 1 base of the junction left unmatched. Germline CDR1 LNHNV, CDR2 YYDKDF (reference sequence). The CDR3 spans 14 residues. The DNA for the CDR3 is TGTGCCACCAGCAGAGGGGACAGTCAAGAGACCCAGTACTTC. Residues: CATSRGDSQETQYF.

The CDR3 spells CASSEYKSGVDTDTQYF. Written as DNA, the CDR3 is TGTGCCAGCAGTGAATATAAGTCAGGGGTGGACACAGATACGCAGTATTTT. The V and J genes are TRBV25-1 and TRBJ2-3; D may be TRBD1 (6 bases). The CDR3 has 17 residues. Germline CDR1 MGHDK, CDR2 SYGVNS. The ends were cut back, 0 bases at V and 2 bases at J, with 15 bases in the middle. The entire variable domain, with the rest obtained from reference TRBV25-1 and TRBJ2-3, is as follows: EADIYQTPRYLVIGTGKKITLECSQTMGHDKMYWYQQDPGMELHLIHYSYGVNSTEKGDLSSESTVSRIRTEHFPLTLESARPSHTSQYLCASSEYKSGVDTDTQYFGPGTRLTVL.

The J gene is TRBJ2-7, the V gene TRBV28; TRBD2 is a possible D gene (7 bases). The V and J ends lost 4 bases and 4 bases respectively, with 17 bases between them. Per germline, CDR1 MDHEN and CDR2 SYDVKM. The CDR3 extends over 15 amino acids. The CDR3 spells CASSYLTGGAYEQYF. CDR3 nucleotides: TGTGCCAGCAGTTACCTTACGGGGGGCGCGTACGAGCAGTACTTC.

This chain links TRBV28 with TRBJ2-1, with no clear D. The germline V gene has CDR1 MDHEN and CDR2 SYDVKM. This CDR3 has 13 amino acids. Deletions cut 3 bases from V and 6 bases from J, with 9 bases between. In DNA, the CDR3 is TGTGCCAGCAGTTTTAGTCCGTTCAATGAGCAGTTCTTC. Its translation: CASSFSPFNEQFF.

The chain combines TRBV28 with TRBJ2-1; perhaps TRBD2 as D (5 bases). The CDR3 has 14 residues. Trimming stripped 7 bases from V and 6 bases from J, with 16 bases between. Germline-derived CDR1 and CDR2 are MDHEN and SYDVKM. The CDR3 spells CASKGSGDFNEQFF. CDR3 DNA: TGTGCCAGCAAAGGGAGCGGAGACTTCAATGAGCAGTTCTTC.

The table lists this clone with a count of one. V usage is TRBV5-4 and J usage is TRBJ2-3, with a possible D match to TRBD2 (6 bases). This CDR3 contains 15 residues. The V gene's germline CDR1 is SGHNT and CDR2 YYREEE (reference sequence). Trimming took off 6 bases at V and 0 bases at J, with 14 bases between the two ends. The chain's CDR3 is CASKVGGTSTDTQYF. The CDR3 DNA follows: TGTGCCAGCAAAGTGGGGGGAACGAGCACAGATACGCAGTATTTT.

CDR3 amino acids: CASTFLGQGGFDTQYF. The CDR3 nucleotides are TGTGCCAGCACCTTCTTGGGACAGGGGGGGTTTGATACGCAGTATTTT. The chain carries TRBV27 and TRBJ2-3; 11 bases match TRBD1. The germline CDR1 and CDR2 sequences are MNHEY and SMNVEV (reference sequence). V lost 7 bases to trimming and J lost 6 bases; unmatched junction nucleotides: 12. CDR3 length: 16 residues.

The rearrangement joins TRBV19 to TRBJ2-1; 12 bases are a match to TRBD2. Trimming removed 5 bases from V and 7 bases from J; junction bases left unmatched: 6. The germline CDR1 and CDR2 sequences are LNHDA and SQIVND (reference sequence). This CDR3 contains 15 residues. Written as DNA, the CDR3 is TGTGCCAGTAGTTTGACTAGCGGGAGTGAGAATGAGCAGTTCTTC. It translates to CASSLTSGSENEQFF.

This clone was observed a single time. The chain has TRBV27 and TRBJ2-5, with a possible D match to TRBD1 (5 bases). The germline CDR1 and CDR2 sequences are MNHEY and SMNVEV (reference sequence). The V end lost 4 bases, the J end lost 4 bases, and 19 bases lay between the germline ends. The CDR3 runs 16 residues. The CDR3 region has the DNA TGTGCCAGCAGTTATCAGGGCAGGCGTAAGGGAGAGACCCAGTACTTC. It is translated as CASSYQGRRKGETQYF.

The rearrangement joins TRBV19 to TRBJ2-7; D remains ambiguous. This CDR3 has 14 residues. Germline V gives CDR1 LNHDA, CDR2 SQIVND (reference sequence). Trimming removed 3 bases from V and 3 bases from J, with 12 bases in between. CDR3 nucleotides: TGTGCCAGTAGTATCCAGACTTCTTTCTACGAGCAGTACTTC. Amino acid sequence: CASSIQTSFYEQYF. Looking up the rest from reference TRBV19 and TRBJ2-7 gives the full variable domain: DGGITQSPKYLFRKEGQNVTLSCEQNLNHDAMYWYRQDPGQGLRLIYYSQIVNDFQKGDIAEGYSVSREKKESFPLTVTSAQKNPTAFYLCASSIQTSFYEQYFGPGTRLTVT.

This sequence joins TRBV7-6 and TRBJ2-7, with D unclear. CDR1 SGHVS and CDR2 FNYEAQ come from the germline V gene. V dropped 2 bases and J dropped 0 bases, with 8 bases sitting between them. CDR3 size: 14 residues. CDR3 bases: TGTGCCAGCAGCTTATCGTCAGGCTCCTACGAGCAGTACTTC. It codes for CASSLSSGSYEQYF.

The chain carries TRBV2 and TRBJ1-4, with 8 nucleotides matching TRBD1. Germline V gene sequence: CDR1 SNHLY, CDR2 FYNNEI. The CDR3 has 14 amino acids. V was clipped by 3 bases and J by 8 bases; unmatched bases: 5. CDR3 coding DNA: TGTGCCAGCAGTGATTGGGCAGGGGGCGAAAAACTGTTTTTT. This translates into CASSDWAGGEKLFF.

This clone showed up just a few times. The V call is TRBV19, the J call TRBJ2-4; D is uncertain. The V end lost 4 bases, the J end lost 5 bases, and 6 bases lay between the germline ends. This CDR3 spans 12 amino acids. The germline CDR1 and CDR2 sequences are LNHDA and SQIVND (reference sequence). The CDR3 region has the DNA TGTGCCAGTAGTAGTAGGGAAAACATTCAGTACTTC. Amino acids: CASSSRENIQYF. Full variable domain (remainder filled in from reference TRBV19 and TRBJ2-4): DGGITQSPKYLFRKEGQNVTLSCEQNLNHDAMYWYRQDPGQGLRLIYYSQIVNDFQKGDIAEGYSVSREKKESFPLTVTSAQKNPTAFYLCASSSRENIQYFGAGTRLSVL.